This TCR beta chain originates from a study of blood T cell repertoires in COVID-19. CDR3 length: 15 amino acids. Germline CDR1 is SNHLY and CDR2 is FYNNEI. V shed 4 bases and J 7 bases; nucleotides not matched to a gene: 8. Here immunoSEQ multiplex PCR was the method, and the copy in TCRdb shows in-frame clones only, minus some. The profile shows around 470,000 clones, approximately 92% of them singletons. This TCR derives from a man in his late teens or twenties with COVID-19, enrolled during active disease. The gene calls are TRBV2 and TRBJ2-1; 9 positions agree with TRBD1. The sequencing input was peripheral blood. The CDR3, as DNA: TGTGCCAGCAGTGCCCCCGGGACAGGGTATAATGAGCAGTTCTTC. Residues: CASSAPGTGYNEQFF. The whole variable domain, filled in from reference TRBV2 and TRBJ2-1, reads EPEVTQTPSHQVTQMGQEVILRCVPISNHLYFYWYRQILGQKVEFLVSFYNNEISEKSEIFDDQFSVERPDGSNFTLKIRSTKLEDSAMYFCASSAPGTGYNEQFFGPGTRLTVL.